This TCR beta chain originates from a study of low-dose radiotherapy and immunotherapy resistance in tumors. Both TCRalpha and TCRbeta chains were reverse transcribed with V-gene-specific primers. PCR amplification of the TCRs was performed with Phusion for 20 PCR cycles, and it relied on a constant-region primer together with a V-primer adapter. TCRdb reanalysed the reads using MiXCR and keeps one entry per CDR3 protein. The repertoire holds tens of thousands of distinct CDR3 sequences, with roughly 19% as singletons. The table lists this clonotype with many counts. Noted time point: after trial treatment. Specified treatment: LDRT plus nivolumab, ipilimumab, low-dose cyclophosphamide and aspirin (RACIN trial). The CDR3 loop spans 14 amino acids. CDR1 is SGHTA, CDR2 FQGNSA, per germline. The V end lost 5 bases, the J end lost 2 bases, and 10 bases lay between the germline ends.

The receptor's source is a female donor with ovarian cancer. The sample in question was PBMCs, obtained after low-dose radiotherapy plus immunotherapy. V gene TRBV7-2 combines with J gene TRBJ2-1; tentative D call: TRBD1 (6 bases). In DNA, the CDR3 is TGTGCCAGCAGCCCTTGGACAGCCTACAATGAGCAGTTCTTC. Encoded protein: CASSPWTAYNEQFF.